The clone carrying this TCR beta chain occurred many times. The target antigen is unknown. The CDR3 extends over 16 amino acids. Germline V gives CDR1 SGHRS, CDR2 YFSETQ. V dropped 3 bases and J dropped 1; count of bases not matched to a gene: 7. This sample was taken from a study of CD8 T cells in ankylosing spondylitis. Points from the study as a whole: Ankylosing spondylitis blood appeared to carry a characteristic TCR beta motif of several highly homologous variants.

From the 5' RACE reads, TCRdb called clonotypes with MiXCR, one entry per CDR3 protein. The top ten clones hold approximately 15% of a sample with about 210,000 distinct CDR3 sequences, about 7% of them seen once. This clonotype originated in a male donor with ankylosing spondylitis. This chain links TRBV5-1 with TRBJ1-1; TRBD1 aligns across 9 bases. Input material: blood, either unsorted or a sorted T cell fraction (not recorded which). The CDR3 here is CASSSRDRVGNTEAFF. The CDR3 bases are TGCGCCAGCAGCTCCCGGGACAGGGTGGGGAACACTGAAGCTTTCTTT.